This T cell receptor beta chain was documented in a study of CD8 T cells in ankylosing spondylitis. General observations from the study: Roughly eight highly homologous variants made up a TCR beta motif that seemed to typify ankylosing spondylitis blood.

Trimming left V 5 bases short and J 1 base short, with 9 bases between. CDR3 length: 15 amino acids. This clonotype has a count of ten or more. Its matching antigen is unknown. Researchers built TCR beta libraries using quantitative 5'-RACE with molecular barcodes. TCRdb reprocessed the 5' RACE reads via MiXCR and lists one record per CDR3 protein. The repertoire holds a few hundred thousand distinct CDR3 sequences, with less than 25% as singletons. The V gene is TRBV12-3 or TRBV12-4, the J gene TRBJ2-6; a weak D match, TRBD1 (5 bases). Sequences were obtained from blood, either unsorted or a sorted T cell fraction (not recorded which). The sequence was collected from a female donor with ankylosing spondylitis or in good health (not recorded which). In nucleotides, the CDR3 is TGTGCCAGCAGTGCCACAGGATCTGGGGCCAACGTCCTGACTTTC. It yields the protein CASSATGSGANVLTF.